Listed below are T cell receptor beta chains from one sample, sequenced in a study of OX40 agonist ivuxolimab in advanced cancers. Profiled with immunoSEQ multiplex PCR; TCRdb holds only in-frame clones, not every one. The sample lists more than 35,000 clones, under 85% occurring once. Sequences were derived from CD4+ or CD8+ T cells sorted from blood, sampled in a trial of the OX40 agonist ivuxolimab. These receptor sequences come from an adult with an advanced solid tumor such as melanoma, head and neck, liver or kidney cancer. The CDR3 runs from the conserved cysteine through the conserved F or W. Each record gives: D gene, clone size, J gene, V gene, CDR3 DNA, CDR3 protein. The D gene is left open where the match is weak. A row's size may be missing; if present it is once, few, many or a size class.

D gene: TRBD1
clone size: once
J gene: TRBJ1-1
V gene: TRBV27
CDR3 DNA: TGTGCCAGCTCTAGGACAGGGATCATGAACACTGAAGCTTTCTTT
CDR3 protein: CASSRTGIMNTEAFF

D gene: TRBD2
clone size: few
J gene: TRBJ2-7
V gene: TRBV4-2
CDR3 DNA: TGTGCCAGCAGCCCCCGGGGTAGCGGGACCCCCTACGAGCAGTACTTC
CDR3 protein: CASSPRGSGTPYEQYF

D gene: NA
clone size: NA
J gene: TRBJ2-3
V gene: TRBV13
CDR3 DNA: TGTGCCAGCAGCTTAGGTCGGACCGTACCCACAGATACGCAGTATTTT
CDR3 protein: CASSLGRTVPTDTQYF

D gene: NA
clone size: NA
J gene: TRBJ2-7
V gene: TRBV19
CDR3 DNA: TGTGCCAGTAGTTCTCTGACGCAGGGCGGCGAGCAGTACTTC
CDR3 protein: CASSSLTQGGEQYF

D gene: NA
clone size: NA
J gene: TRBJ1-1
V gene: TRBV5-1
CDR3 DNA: TGCGCCAGCAGCTCGAACCCTAGCACTGAAGCTTTCTTT
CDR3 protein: CASSSNPSTEAFF

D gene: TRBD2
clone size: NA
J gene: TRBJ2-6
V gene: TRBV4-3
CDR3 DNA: TGCGCCAGCAGCCAAGATTTAGCGGGGGGTAGCTCTGGGGCCAACGTCCTGACTTTC
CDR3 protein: CASSQDLAGGSSGANVLTF

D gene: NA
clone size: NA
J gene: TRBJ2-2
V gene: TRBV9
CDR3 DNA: TGTGCCAGCAGCGTTTGGGGAGGGAACACCGGGGAGCTGTTTTTT
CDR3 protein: CASSVWGGNTGELFF

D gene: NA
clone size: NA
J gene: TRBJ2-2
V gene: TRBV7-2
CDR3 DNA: TGTGCCAGCAGCTTAGATGGTGCGGGGTTGGCCGGGGAGCTGTTTTTT
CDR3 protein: CASSLDGAGLAGELFF

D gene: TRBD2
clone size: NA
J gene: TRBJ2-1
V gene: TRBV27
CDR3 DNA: TGTGCCAGCAGTTTATTGCTAGCGGCCCCCTACAATGAGCAGTTCTTC
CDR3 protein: CASSLLLAAPYNEQFF

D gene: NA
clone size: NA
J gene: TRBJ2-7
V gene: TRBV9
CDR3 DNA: TGTGCCAGCAGCGTCGAAGGGCGGGGTGGGGACGAGCAGTACTTC
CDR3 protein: CASSVEGRGGDEQYF

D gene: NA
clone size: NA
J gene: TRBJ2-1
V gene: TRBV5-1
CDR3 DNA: TGCGCCAGCAGCTTCAGGGGCGACTTTTCCTACAATGAGCAGTTCTTC
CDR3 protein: CASSFRGDFSYNEQFF

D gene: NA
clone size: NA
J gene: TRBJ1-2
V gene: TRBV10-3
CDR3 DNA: TGTGCCATCAGTGAGTCGGGGACGCGGGGCTACACCTTC
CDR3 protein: CAISESGTRGYTF

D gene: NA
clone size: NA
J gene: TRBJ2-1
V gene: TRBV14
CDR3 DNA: TGTGCCAGCAGCTTCCGGGACCCCCCATTGGGGCAGTTCTTC
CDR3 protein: CASSFRDPPLGQFF

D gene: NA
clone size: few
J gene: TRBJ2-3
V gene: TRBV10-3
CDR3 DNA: TGTGCCATCAGTGAGTCATGGACTACCCTGGCAGATACGCAGTATTTT
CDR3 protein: CAISESWTTLADTQYF

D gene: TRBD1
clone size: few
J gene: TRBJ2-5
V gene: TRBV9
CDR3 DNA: TGTGCCAGCAGCGCGTACTCCGGGACAGGGTTGGAGACCCAGTACTTC
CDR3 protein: CASSAYSGTGLETQYF